The clone carrying this TCR beta chain occurred many times. Its target is unknown. CDR1 and CDR2 (germline): SNHLY, FYNNEI. The CDR3 extends over 13 amino acids. Using a J-beta primer mix together with a sample-barcoded 5' primer, a second PCR was run for roughly 7 to 12 cycles. MiXCR, run by TCRdb on the 5' RACE reads, gives a single entry per CDR3 protein. Among about 640,000 distinct CDR3 sequences, roughly 50% were seen once, and the ten largest hold more than 35%. The sample is drawn from a study of blood T cells in healthy people across ages. Overall study findings and caveats: From one million sequenced T cells, diversity estimates were lower bounds. It was the long-lived donors that had more naive CD4+ cells and higher diversity than aged donors. Older age coincided with a roughly linear decline in TCR beta diversity per million T cells.

This receptor was identified in a man in his sixties in good health. The V call is TRBV2, the J call TRBJ2-5; 7 bases match TRBD1. The J call may be in error: the DNA end matches TRBJ2-7 better. Sequencing was carried out using blood. The CDR3 region is CASSSTGNYEQYF. Written as DNA, the CDR3 is TGTGCCAGCAGTTCGACAGGGAACTACGAGCAGTACTTC.